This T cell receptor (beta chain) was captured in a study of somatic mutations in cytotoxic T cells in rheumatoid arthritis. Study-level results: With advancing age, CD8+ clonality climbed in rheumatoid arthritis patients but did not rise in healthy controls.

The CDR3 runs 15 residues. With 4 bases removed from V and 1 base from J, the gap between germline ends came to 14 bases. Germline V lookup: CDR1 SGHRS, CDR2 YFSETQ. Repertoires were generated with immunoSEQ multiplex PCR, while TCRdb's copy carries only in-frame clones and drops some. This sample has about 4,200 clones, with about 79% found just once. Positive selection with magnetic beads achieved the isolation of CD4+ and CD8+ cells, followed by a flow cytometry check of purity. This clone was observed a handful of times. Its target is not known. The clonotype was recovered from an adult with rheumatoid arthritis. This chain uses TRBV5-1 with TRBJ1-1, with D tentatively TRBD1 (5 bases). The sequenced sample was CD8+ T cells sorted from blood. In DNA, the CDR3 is TGCGCCAGCAGCCCGGGACTTTATACGAACACTGAAGCTTTCTTT. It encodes CASSPGLYTNTEAFF.